These T cell receptor beta chains were read from a single sample in a study of blood T cells in healthy people across ages. TCRdb re-analysed the 5' RACE reads in MiXCR, keeping a single row per CDR3 protein. The repertoire has roughly 1.6 million distinct CDR3 sequences, around 36% of them found once; the top ten carry around 10%. Material for sequencing was blood. These receptors all come from a woman in her twenties or thirties in good health. CDR3s leave out the opening cysteine and the closing phenylalanine or tryptophan. The D gene is left open where the match is weak.

TRBV2	TRBJ1-5	-	ASSDYTYQPQH
TRBV7-9	TRBJ2-3	-	APGLASTDTQY
TRBV9	TRBJ2-7	TRBD2	ASSITGTSEYEQY
TRBV4-1	TRBJ2-1	TRBD2	ASSSDSGRIGETQF
TRBV2	TRBJ1-2	TRBD1	ASSEVGQGAYGYT
TRBV5-5	TRBJ2-7	-	ASSPGQNAYEQY
TRBV20-1	TRBJ2-1	TRBD1	SATRRTGGQYNEQF
TRBV5-1	-	TRBD1	ASSSVTGGDEQY
TRBV6-5	TRBJ2-1	-	ASRFDSYNEQF
TRBV4-1	TRBJ1-4	TRBD1	ASSQVGTGVQKLF
TRBV7-2	TRBJ2-5	-	ASSLSRGDEETQY
TRBV6-6	TRBJ2-3	TRBD2	ASRGLAGVSDTQY
TRBV5-1	TRBJ2-7	TRBD2	ASKGTSSYEQY
TRBV5-1	TRBJ2-5	TRBD2	ASSLESGRIQETQY
TRBV2	TRBJ2-7	-	ASHPLVKSYEQY
TRBV2	TRBJ2-7	TRBD1	ASRHRGTAYEQY
TRBV9	TRBJ1-1	-	ASSAGQNSVRTEAF
TRBV10-1	TRBJ1-4	-	ASRTDNEKLF
TRBV5-1	TRBJ1-1	TRBD1	ASSLIGGETNTEAF
TRBV19	TRBJ1-6	-	ASKMERESPLH
TRBV10-2	TRBJ2-3	TRBD2	ASRRLADTDTQY
TRBV7-9	TRBJ2-1	-	ASNELGRGSYNEQF
TRBV13	TRBJ2-3	-	ASSLRLPTTDTQY
TRBV9	TRBJ2-5	TRBD1	ASSVGWVGDRQETQY
TRBV20-1	TRBJ2-5	-	SARRRGRYQETQY
TRBV24-1	TRBJ2-5	TRBD1	ATSRRDRETQY
TRBV27	TRBJ2-5	TRBD2	ASSLTSGAGTQY
TRBV7-2	TRBJ2-6	-	ASSLGAGLGANVLT
TRBV20-1	TRBJ2-7	TRBD1	SVDPPGQGNYEQY
TRBV20-1	TRBJ2-1	TRBD2	SAREETSAYNEQF
TRBV4-1	TRBJ2-3	TRBD2	ASSQAELRGYTDTQY
TRBV3-1	TRBJ1-1	-	ASSRGGRPQRNTEAF
TRBV29-1	TRBJ1-1	-	SVEASF
TRBV12-3/TRBV12-4	TRBJ2-5	-	ASSFVGVQETQY
TRBV5-1	-	-	TSSSPSRGHYEQY
TRBV28	TRBJ2-4	-	ASVTERAKNIQY
TRBV5-1	TRBJ1-2	TRBD1	ASSPGQGNYGYT